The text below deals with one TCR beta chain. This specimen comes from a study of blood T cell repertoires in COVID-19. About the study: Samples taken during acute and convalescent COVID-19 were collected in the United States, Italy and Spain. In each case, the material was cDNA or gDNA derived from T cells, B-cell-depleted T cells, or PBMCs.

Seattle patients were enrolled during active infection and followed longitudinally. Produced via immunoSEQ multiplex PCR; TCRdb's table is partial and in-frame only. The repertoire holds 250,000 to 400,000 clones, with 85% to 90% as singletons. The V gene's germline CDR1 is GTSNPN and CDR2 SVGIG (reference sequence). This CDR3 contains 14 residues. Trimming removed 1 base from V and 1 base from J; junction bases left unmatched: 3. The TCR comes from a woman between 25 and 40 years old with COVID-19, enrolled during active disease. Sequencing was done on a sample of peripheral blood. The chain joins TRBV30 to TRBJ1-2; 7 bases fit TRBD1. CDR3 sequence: CAWSDGTDNYGYTF. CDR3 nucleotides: TGTGCCTGGAGTGACGGGACAGATAACTATGGCTACACCTTC. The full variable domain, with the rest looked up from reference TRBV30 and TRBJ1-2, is SQTIHQWPATLVQPVGSPLSLECTVEGTSNPNLYWYRQAAGRGLQLLFYSVGIGQISSEVPQNLSASRPQDRQFILSSKKLLLSDSGFYLCAWSDGTDNYGYTFGSGTRLTVV.